This TCR beta chain was observed in a study of T-cell reconstitution after alpha-beta-depleted transplantation in children. This CDR3 has 15 residues. Trimming stripped 4 bases from V and 5 bases from J, with 17 bases between. CDR1 and CDR2 from the germline V gene are LNHNV and YYDKDF (reference sequence). Researchers prepared the TCRbeta library using unique molecular identifiers, the study reports. TCRdb called the PCR reads again in MiXCR, with one record for every CDR3 protein. The profile shows a few hundred thousand distinct CDR3 sequences, about 23% of them singletons. General study findings and limits: The authors attributed T-cell counts and diversity one year after transplant mostly to newly produced T cells. Expanded graft clones numbering several hundred reportedly gave rise to alpha-beta T cells about two months after transplant. The origin of high day-60 TCRbeta diversity in some patients lay in surviving recipient T cells and thymic progenitors.

Regarding this clonotype: No antigen is known for it.

This chain uses TRBV15 with TRBJ2-5; D not certain. Specimen: PBMCs, collected before TCRalphabeta/CD19-depleted stem cell transplant. The sequence came from a girl between 2 and 10 years old with Fanconi anemia, due to receive a stem cell transplant. This CDR3 is CATSNRPIDRETQYF. As DNA, the CDR3 is TGTGCCACCAGCAATAGACCAATCGATAGGGAGACCCAGTACTTC. Using reference TRBV15 and TRBJ2-5 for the parts outside the CDR3, the full variable domain is DAMVIQNPRYQVTQFGKPVTLSCSQTLNHNVMYWYQQKSSQAPKLLFHYYDKDFNNEADTPDNFQSRRPNTSFCFLDIRSPGLGDTAMYLCATSNRPIDRETQYFGPGTRLLVL.